This T cell receptor (beta chain) emerged from a study of neurological immune-mediated disorders. Whole-study results and caveats: Expanded clones shared no identical CDR3 amino acid sequences across subjects, which suggested private TCR-beta repertoires in all groups. The highest TCR clonal expansion occurred in HTLV-1-associated myelopathy; multiple sclerosis fell below healthy controls.

This clonotype appeared many times. Antigen: not known. The method for making cDNA was 5'RACE, and it used 10-nucleotide random UMIs. One entry per CDR3 protein, called by TCRdb with MiXCR from the 5' RACE reads. Here the sample spans approximately 50,000 distinct CDR3 sequences, 10% being singletons. This CDR3 is built from 13 residues. V lost 3 bases, J lost 14 bases, and 17 bases lay in between. It was from 2 million PBMCs stored at -80 C that the unsorted libraries were obtained. V gene TRBV12-3 or TRBV12-4 combines with J gene TRBJ2-1; D is ambiguous. The receptor was isolated from a man between 70 and 80 years old with HTLV-1-associated myelopathy (HAM/TSP). The source material was PBMCs. The CDR3, as DNA: TGTGCCAGCAGTTTCCCCGGCTCAGGAAAGAAGTTCTTC. It encodes CASSFPGSGKKFF.